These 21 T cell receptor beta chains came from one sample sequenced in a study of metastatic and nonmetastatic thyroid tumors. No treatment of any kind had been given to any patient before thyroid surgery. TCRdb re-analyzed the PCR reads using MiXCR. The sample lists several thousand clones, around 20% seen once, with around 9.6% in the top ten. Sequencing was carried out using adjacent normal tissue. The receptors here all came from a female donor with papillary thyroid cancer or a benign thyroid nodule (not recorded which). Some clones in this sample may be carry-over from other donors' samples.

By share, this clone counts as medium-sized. CDR3 sequence (DNA): TGTGCCAGCAGCCAAAGGGTTTCGGGGGGAGGCTACGAGCAGTACTTC. This gives the protein CASSQRVSGGGYEQYF. The chain carries TRBV7-8 and TRBJ2-7, with TRBD2 identical over 7 bases. CDR1 is SGHVS and CDR2 is FQNEAQ in the germline V gene. Losses at the gene ends were 5 bases for V and 3 bases for J; bases not matched to a gene: 13. The CDR3 loop spans 16 amino acids.

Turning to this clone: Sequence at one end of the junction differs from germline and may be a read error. The CDR3 DNA reads as TGCAGTGCGCCCCGCGTGGGCAGTATCTCCCACGAGCAGTACTTC. Amino acids: CSAPRVGSISHEQYF. The chain couples TRBV20-1 to TRBJ2-7; no clear D. Germline V gene data show CDR1 as DFQATT and CDR2 as SNEGSKA (reference sequence). This CDR3 region has 15 residues.

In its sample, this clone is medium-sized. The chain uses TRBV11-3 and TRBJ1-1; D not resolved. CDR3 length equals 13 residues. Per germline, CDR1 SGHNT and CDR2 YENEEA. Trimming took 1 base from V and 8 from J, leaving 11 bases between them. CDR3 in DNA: TGTGCCAGCAGCTTAGGGTTAAGAGGAGAAGCTTTCTTT. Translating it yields CASSLGLRGEAFF.

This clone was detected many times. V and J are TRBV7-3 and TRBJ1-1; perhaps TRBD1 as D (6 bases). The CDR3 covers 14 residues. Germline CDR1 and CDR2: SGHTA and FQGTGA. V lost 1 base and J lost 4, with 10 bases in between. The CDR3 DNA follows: TGTGCCAGCAGCTTAATCGGGGGGGCCACTGAAGCTTTCTTT. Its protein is CASSLIGGATEAFF.

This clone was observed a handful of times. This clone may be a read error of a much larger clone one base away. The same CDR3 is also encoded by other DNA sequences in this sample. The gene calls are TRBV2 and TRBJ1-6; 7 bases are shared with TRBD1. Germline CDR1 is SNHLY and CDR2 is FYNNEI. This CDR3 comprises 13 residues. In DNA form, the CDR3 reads TGTGCCAGCTTGGGACAGCCTGATTCACCCCTCCACTTC. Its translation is CASLGQPDSPLHF.

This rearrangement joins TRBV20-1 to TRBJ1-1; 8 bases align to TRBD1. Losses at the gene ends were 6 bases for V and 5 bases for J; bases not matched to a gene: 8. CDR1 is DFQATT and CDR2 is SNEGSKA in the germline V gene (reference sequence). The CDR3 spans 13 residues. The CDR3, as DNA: TGCAGTGCCGTGCCAGGGGGCAGAACTGAAGCTTTCTTT. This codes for CSAVPGGRTEAFF.

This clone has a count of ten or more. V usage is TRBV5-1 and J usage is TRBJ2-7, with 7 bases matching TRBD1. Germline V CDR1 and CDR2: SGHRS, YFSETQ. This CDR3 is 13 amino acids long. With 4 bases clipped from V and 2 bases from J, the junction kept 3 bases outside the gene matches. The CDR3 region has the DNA TGCGCCAGCAGCCCCGGGACAGCCTACGAGCAGTACTTC. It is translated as CASSPGTAYEQYF.

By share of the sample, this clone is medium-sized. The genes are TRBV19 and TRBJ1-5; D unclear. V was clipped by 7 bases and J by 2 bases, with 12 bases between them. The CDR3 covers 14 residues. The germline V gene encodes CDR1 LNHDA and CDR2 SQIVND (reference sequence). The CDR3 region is CASNSGIGNQPQHF. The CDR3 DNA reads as TGTGCCAGTAATTCGGGCATCGGCAATCAGCCCCAGCATTTT.

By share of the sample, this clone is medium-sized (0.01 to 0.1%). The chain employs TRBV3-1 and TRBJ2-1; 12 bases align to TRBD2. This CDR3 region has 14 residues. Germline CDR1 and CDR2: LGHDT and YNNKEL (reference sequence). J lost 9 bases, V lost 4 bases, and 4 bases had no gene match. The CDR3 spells CASSPSGGAFEQFF. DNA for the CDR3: TGTGCCAGCAGCCCTAGCGGGGGGGCCTTTGAGCAGTTCTTC.

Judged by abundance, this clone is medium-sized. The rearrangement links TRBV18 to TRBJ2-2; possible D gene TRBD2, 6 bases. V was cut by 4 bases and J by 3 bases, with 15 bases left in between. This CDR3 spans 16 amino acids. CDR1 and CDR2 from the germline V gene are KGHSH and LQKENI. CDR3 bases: TGTGCCAGCTCACGGAGAGGGGAGCGGGACACCGGGGAGCTGTTTTTT. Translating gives CASSRRGERDTGELFF.

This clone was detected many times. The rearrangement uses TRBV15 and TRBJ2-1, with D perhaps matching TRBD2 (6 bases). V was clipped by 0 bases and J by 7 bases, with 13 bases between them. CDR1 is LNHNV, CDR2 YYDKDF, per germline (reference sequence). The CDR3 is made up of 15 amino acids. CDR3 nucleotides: TGTGCCACCAGCAGAGATAGGACGGAGGGGAATGAGCAGTTCTTC. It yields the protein CATSRDRTEGNEQFF.

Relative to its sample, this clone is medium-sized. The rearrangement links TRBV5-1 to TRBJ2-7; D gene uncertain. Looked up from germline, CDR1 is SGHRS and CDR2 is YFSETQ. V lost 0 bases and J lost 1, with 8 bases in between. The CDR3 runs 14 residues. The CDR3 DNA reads TGCGCCAGCAGCTTGGCATTCGGGTCCTACGAGCAGTACTTC. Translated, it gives CASSLAFGSYEQYF. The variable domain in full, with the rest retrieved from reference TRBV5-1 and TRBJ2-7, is KAGVTQTPRYLIKTRGQQVTLSCSPISGHRSVSWYQQTPGQGLQFLFEYFSETQRNKGNFPGRFSGRQFSNSRSEMNVSTLELGDSALYLCASSLAFGSYEQYFGPGTRLTVT.

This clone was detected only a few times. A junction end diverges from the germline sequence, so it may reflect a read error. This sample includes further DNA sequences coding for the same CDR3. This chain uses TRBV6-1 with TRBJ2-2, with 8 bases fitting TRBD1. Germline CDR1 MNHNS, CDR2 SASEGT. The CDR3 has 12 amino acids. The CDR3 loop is CASRTGGGELFF. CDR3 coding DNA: TGTGCTAGCAGAACAGGGGGCGGGGAGCTGTTTTTT.

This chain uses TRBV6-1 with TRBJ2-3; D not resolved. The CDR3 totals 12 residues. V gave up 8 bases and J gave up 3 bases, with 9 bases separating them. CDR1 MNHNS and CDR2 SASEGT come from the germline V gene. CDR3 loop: CASGRRTDTQYF. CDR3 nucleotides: TGTGCCAGCGGCCGTAGAACAGATACGCAGTATTTT.

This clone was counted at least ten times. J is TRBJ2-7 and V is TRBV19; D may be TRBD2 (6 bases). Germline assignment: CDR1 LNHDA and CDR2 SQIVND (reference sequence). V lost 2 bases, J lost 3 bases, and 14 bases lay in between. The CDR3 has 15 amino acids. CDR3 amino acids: CASSIPGLGVYEQYF. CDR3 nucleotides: TGTGCCAGTAGTATACCGGGACTGGGAGTCTACGAGCAGTACTTC.

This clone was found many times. CDR3 sequence (DNA): TGCAGCGGAGGACGGGGTGGTGACACCATATATTTT. It codes for CSGGRGGDTIYF. The chain combines TRBV29-1 with TRBJ1-3; the D is unclear. Germline-derived CDR1 and CDR2 are SQVTM and ANQGSEA. This CDR3 region has 12 residues. Trimming pared 7 bases from V and 8 bases from J, leaving 15 bases between. The entire variable domain, with the rest obtained from reference TRBV29-1 and TRBJ1-3, is as follows: SAVISQKPSRDICQRGTSLTIQCQVDSQVTMMFWYRQQPGQSLTLIATANQGSEATYESGFVIDKFPISRPNLTFSTLTVSNMSPEDSSIYLCSGGRGGDTIYFGEGSWLTVV.

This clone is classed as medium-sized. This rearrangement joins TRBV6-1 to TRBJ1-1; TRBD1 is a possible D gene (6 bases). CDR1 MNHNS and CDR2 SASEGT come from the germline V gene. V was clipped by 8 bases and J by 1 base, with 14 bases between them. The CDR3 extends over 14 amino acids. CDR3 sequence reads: CASYRTTGNTEAFF. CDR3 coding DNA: TGTGCCAGCTATAGGACGACAGGGAACACTGAAGCTTTCTTT.

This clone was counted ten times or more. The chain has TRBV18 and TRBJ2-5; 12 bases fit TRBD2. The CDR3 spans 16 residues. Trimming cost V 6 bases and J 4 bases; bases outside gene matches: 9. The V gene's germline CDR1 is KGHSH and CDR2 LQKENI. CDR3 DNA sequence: TGTGCCAGCTCGAAATTAGGACTAGCGGGGAGAGAGACCCAGTACTTC. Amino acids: CASSKLGLAGRETQYF. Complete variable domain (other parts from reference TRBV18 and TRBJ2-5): NAGVMQNPRHLVRRRGQEARLRCSPMKGHSHVYWYRQLPEEGLKFMVYLQKENIIDESGMPKERFSAEFPKEGPSILRIQQVVRGDSAAYFCASSKLGLAGRETQYFGPGTRLLVL.

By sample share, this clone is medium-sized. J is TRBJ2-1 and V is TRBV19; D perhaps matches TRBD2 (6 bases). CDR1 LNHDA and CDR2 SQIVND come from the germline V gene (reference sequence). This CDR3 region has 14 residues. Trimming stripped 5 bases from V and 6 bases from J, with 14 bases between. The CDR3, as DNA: TGTGCCAGTAGTCTGGCGGGACGGTTCAATGAGCAGTTCTTC. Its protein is CASSLAGRFNEQFF.

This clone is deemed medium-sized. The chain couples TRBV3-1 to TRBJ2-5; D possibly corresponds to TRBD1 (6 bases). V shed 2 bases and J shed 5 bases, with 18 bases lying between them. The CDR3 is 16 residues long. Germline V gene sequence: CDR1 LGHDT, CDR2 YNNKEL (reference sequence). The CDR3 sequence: CASSQKRGTSRETQYF. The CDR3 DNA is TGTGCCAGCAGCCAAAAAAGGGGGACCAGTCGGGAGACCCAGTACTTC.

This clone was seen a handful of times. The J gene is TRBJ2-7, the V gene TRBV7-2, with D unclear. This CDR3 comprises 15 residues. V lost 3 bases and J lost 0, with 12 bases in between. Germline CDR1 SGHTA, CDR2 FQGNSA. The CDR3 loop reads CASSFKYLSSYEQYF. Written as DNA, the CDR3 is TGTGCCAGCAGCTTCAAATACTTGAGCTCCTACGAGCAGTACTTC. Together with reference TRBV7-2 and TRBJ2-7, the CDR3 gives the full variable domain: GAGVSQSPSNKVTEKGKDVELRCDPISGHTALYWYRQSLGQGLEFLIYFQGNSAPDKSGLPSDRFSAERTGGSVSTLTIQRTQQEDSAVYLCASSFKYLSSYEQYFGPGTRLTVT.